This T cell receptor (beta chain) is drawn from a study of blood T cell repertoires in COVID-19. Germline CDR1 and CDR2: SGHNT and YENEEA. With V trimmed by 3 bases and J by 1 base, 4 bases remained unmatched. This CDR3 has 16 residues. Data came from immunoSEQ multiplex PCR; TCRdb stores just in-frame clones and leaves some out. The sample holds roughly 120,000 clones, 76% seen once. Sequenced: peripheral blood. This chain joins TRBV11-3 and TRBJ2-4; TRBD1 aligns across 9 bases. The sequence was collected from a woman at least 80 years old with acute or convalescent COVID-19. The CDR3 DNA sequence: TGTGCCAGCAGCTTCCGGGACAGGGAGGCCAAAAACATTCAGTACTTC. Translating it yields CASSFRDREAKNIQYF.